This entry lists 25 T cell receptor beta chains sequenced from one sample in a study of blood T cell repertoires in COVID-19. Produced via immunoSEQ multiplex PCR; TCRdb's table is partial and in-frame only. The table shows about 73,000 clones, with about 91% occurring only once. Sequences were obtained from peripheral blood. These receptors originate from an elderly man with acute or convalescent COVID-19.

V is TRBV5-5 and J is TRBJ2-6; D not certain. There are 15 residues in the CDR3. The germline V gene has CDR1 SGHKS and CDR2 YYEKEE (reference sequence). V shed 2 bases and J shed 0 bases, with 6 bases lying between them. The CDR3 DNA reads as TGTGCCAGCAGCTTTAGCCTCTCTGGGGCCAACGTCCTGACTTTC. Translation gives CASSFSLSGANVLTF.

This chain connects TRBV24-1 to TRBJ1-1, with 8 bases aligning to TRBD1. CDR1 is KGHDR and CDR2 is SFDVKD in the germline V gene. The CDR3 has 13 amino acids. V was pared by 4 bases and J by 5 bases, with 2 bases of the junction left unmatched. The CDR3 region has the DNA TGTGCCACCAGTGACCGACAGGGGACTGAAGCTTTCTTT. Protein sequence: CATSDRQGTEAFF.

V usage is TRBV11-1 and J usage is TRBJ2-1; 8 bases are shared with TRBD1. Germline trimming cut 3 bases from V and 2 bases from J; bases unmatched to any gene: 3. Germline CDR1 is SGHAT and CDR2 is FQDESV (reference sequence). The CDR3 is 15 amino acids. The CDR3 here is CASSLGTGTYNEQFF. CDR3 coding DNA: TGTGCCAGCAGCTTGGGGACAGGAACCTACAATGAGCAGTTCTTC.

DNA for the CDR3: TGCGCCAGCAGCCCGGGAGCCCTTACTAACTATGGCTACACCTTC. Its protein is CASSPGALTNYGYTF. The chain uses TRBV4-1 and TRBJ1-2; D is ambiguous. The CDR3 sequence is 15 residues long. The V gene lost 4 bases and the J gene lost 0 bases, with 12 bases spanning the gap. From germline, CDR1 is MGHRA and CDR2 YSYEKL.

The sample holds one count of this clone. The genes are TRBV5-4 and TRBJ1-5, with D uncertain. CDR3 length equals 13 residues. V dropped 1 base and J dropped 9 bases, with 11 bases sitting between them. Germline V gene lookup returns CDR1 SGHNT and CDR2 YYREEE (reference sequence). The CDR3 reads CASSLFPSRPQHF. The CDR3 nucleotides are TGTGCCAGCAGCTTGTTCCCTTCCCGGCCCCAGCATTTT.

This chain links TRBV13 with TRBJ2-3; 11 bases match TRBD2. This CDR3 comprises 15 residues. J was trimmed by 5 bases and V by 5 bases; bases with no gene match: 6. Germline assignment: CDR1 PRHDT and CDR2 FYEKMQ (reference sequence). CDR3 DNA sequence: TGTGCCAGCAGCCTCGGGACTAGCGGCGGAGATACGCAGTATTTT. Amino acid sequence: CASSLGTSGGDTQYF. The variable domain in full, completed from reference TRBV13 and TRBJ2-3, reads AAGVIQSPRHLIKEKRETATLKCYPIPRHDTVYWYQQGPGQDPQFLISFYEKMQSDKGSIPDRFSAQQFSDYHSELNMSSLELGDSALYFCASSLGTSGGDTQYFGPGTRLTVL.

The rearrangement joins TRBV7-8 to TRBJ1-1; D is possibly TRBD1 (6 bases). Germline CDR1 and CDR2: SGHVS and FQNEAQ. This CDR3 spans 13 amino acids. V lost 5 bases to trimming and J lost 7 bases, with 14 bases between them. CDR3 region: CASSPGQNIEAFF. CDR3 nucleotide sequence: TGTGCCAGCAGCCCAGGACAGAATATTGAAGCTTTCTTT. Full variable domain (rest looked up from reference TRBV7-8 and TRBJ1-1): GAGVSQSPRYKVAKRGQDVALRCDPISGHVSLFWYQQALGQGPEFLTYFQNEAQLDKSGLPSDRFFAERPEGSVSTLKIQRTQQEDSAVYLCASSPGQNIEAFFGQGTRLTVV.

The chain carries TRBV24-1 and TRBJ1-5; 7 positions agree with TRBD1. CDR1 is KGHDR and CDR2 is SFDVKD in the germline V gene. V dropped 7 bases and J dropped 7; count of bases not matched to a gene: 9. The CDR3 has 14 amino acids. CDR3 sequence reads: CATSRQGVGQPQHF. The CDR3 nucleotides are TGTGCCACCAGCCGACAGGGCGTCGGCCAGCCCCAGCATTTT.

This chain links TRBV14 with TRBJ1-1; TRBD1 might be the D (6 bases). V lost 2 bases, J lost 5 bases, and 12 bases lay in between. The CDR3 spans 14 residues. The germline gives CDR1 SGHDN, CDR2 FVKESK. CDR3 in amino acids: CASSQQGRGTEAFF. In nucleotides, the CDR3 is TGTGCCAGCAGCCAACAGGGGCGAGGTACTGAAGCTTTCTTT.

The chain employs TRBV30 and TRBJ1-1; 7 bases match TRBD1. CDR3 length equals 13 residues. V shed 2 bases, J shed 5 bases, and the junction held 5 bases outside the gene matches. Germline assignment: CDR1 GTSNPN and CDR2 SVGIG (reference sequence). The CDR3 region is CAWSRTGGTEAFF. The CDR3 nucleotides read TGTGCCTGGAGTCGGACAGGAGGTACTGAAGCTTTCTTT. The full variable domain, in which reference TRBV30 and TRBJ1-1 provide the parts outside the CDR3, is SQTIHQWPATLVQPVGSPLSLECTVEGTSNPNLYWYRQAAGRGLQLLFYSVGIGQISSEVPQNLSASRPQDRQFILSSKKLLLSDSGFYLCAWSRTGGTEAFFGQGTRLTVV.

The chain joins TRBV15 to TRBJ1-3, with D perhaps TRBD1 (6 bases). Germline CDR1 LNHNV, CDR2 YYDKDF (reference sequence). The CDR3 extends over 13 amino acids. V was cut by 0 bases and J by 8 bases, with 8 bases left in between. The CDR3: CATSRDEGDTIYF. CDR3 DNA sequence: TGTGCCACCAGCAGAGATGAGGGGGACACCATATATTTT.

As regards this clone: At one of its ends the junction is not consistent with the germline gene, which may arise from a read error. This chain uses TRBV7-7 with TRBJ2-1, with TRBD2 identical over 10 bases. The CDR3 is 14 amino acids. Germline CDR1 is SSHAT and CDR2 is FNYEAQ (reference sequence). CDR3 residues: CASSPGLANNEQFF. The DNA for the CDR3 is TGTGCTAGCAGCCCGGGACTAGCGAACAATGAGCAGTTCTTC.

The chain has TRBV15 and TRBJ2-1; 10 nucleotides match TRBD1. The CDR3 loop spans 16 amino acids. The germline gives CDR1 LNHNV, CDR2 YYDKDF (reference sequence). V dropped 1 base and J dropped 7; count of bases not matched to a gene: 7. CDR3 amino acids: CATSRVGGQGQNEQFF. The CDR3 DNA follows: TGTGCCACCAGCAGAGTCGGGGGACAGGGGCAAAATGAGCAGTTCTTC.

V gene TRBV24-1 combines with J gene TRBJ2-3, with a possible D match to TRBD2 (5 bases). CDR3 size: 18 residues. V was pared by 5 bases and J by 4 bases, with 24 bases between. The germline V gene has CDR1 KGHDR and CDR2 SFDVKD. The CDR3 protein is CATSASTASPLEADTQYF. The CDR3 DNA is TGTGCCACCAGTGCATCGACGGCTAGCCCCCTCGAGGCAGATACGCAGTATTTT.

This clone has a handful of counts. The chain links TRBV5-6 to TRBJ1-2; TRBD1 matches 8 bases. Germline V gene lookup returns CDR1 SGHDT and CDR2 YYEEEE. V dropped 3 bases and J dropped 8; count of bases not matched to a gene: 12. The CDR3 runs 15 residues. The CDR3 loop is CASSWGPGGTEGYTF. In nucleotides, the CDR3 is TGTGCCAGCAGCTGGGGGCCAGGGGGCACGGAAGGCTACACCTTC.

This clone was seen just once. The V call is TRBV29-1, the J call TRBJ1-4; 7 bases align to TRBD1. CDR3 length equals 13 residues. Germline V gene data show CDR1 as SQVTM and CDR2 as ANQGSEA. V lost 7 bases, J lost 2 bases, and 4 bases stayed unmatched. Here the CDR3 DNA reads TGCAGCGCCAAACAGGGGACTAATGAAAAACTGTTTTTT. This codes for CSAKQGTNEKLFF.

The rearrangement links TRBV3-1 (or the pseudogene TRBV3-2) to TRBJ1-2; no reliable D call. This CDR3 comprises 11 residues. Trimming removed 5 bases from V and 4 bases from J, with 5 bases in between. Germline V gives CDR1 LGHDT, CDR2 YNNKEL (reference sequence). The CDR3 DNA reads TGTGCCAGCAGCAAGAGCTATGGCTACACCTTC. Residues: CASSKSYGYTF.

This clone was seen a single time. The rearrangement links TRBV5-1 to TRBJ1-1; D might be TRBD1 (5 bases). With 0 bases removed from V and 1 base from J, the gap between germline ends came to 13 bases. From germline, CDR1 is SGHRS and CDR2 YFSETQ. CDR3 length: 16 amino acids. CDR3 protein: CASSLARKDRNTEAFF. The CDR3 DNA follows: TGCGCCAGCAGCTTGGCCAGGAAAGACAGGAACACTGAAGCTTTCTTT.

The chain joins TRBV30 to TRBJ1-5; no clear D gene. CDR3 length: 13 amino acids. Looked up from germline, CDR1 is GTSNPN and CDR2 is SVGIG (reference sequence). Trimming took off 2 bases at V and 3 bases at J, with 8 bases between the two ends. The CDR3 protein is CAWSTSDNQPQHF. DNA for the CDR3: TGTGCCTGGAGTACTTCCGACAATCAGCCCCAGCATTTT.

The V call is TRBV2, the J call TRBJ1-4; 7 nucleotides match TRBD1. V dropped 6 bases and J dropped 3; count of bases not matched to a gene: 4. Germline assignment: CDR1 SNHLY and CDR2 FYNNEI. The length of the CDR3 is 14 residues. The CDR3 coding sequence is TGTGCCAGCAGGCTAACAGGGGCTAATGAAAAACTGTTTTTT. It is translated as CASRLTGANEKLFF. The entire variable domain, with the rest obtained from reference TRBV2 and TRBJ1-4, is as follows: EPEVTQTPSHQVTQMGQEVILRCVPISNHLYFYWYRQILGQKVEFLVSFYNNEISEKSEIFDDQFSVERPDGSNFTLKIRSTKLEDSAMYFCASRLTGANEKLFFGSGTQLSVL.

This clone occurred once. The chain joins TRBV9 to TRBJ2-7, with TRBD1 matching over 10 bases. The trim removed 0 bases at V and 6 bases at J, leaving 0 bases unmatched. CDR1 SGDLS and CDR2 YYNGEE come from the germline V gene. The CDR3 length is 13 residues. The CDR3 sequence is CASSVGTGGEQYF. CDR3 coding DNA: TGTGCCAGCAGCGTAGGGACAGGGGGCGAGCAGTACTTC.

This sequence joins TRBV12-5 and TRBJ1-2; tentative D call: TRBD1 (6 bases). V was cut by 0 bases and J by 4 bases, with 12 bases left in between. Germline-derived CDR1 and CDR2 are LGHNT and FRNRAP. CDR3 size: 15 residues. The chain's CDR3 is CASGLVTGPAYGYTF. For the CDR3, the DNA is TGTGCTAGTGGTTTGGTCACAGGGCCCGCCTATGGCTACACCTTC.

The CDR3 sequence: CASSRTQGPNEKLFF. The CDR3 DNA is TGTGCCAGCAGCCGAACACAGGGTCCTAATGAAAAACTGTTTTTT. The V and J genes are TRBV7-6 and TRBJ1-4; tentatively, D is TRBD1 (6 bases). The V end lost 5 bases, the J end lost 3 bases, and 13 bases lay between the germline ends. The CDR3 extends over 15 amino acids. Germline V gene lookup returns CDR1 SGHVS and CDR2 FNYEAQ.

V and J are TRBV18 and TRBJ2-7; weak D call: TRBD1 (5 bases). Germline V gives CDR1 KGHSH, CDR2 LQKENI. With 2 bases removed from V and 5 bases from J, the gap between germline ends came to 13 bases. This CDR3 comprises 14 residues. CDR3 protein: CASSPRSGPNEQYF. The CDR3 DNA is TGTGCCAGCTCACCAAGATCAGGGCCCAACGAGCAGTACTTC.

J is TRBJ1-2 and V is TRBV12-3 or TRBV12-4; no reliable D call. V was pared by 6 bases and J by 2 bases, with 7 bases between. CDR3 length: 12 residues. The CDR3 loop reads CASSLSNYGYTF. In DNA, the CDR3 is TGTGCCAGCAGCCTATCAAACTATGGCTACACCTTC.